This T cell receptor beta chain is drawn from a study of blood T cell repertoires in COVID-19. This clone was seen once. Profiled with immunoSEQ multiplex PCR; TCRdb holds only in-frame clones, not every one. The sample includes hundreds of thousands of clones, roughly 89% of them seen just once. Germline assignment: CDR1 MNHEY and CDR2 SMNVEV (reference sequence). V was clipped by 3 bases and J by 3 bases, with 11 bases between them. The CDR3 runs to 15 residues. The sequence was obtained from a man younger than 30 with COVID-19, enrolled during active disease. Sequencing was performed on peripheral blood. The chain joins TRBV27 to TRBJ2-2, with D tentatively TRBD2 (7 bases). CDR3 residues: CASSLGGLYTGELFF. CDR3 sequence (DNA): TGTGCCAGCAGTTTGGGGGGGCTTTACACCGGGGAGCTGTTTTTT.